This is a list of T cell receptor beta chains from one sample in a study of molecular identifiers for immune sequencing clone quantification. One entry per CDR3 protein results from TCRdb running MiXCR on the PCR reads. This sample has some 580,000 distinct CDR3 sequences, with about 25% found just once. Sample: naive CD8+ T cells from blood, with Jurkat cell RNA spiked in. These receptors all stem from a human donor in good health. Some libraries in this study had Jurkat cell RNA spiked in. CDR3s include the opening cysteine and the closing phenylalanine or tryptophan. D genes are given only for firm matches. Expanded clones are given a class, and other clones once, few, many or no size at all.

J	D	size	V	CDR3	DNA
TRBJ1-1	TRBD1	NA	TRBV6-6	CASSYSSGTGGFFGYTEAFF	TGTGCCAGCAGTTACTCTAGCGGGACAGGGGGCTTCTTTGGGTACACTGAAGCTTTCTTT
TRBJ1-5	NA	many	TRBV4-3	CASSQEQDDSNQPQHF	TGCGCCAGCAGCCAAGAACAGGATGATAGCAATCAGCCCCAGCATTTT
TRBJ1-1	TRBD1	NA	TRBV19	CASSIGTGARTEAFF	TGTGCCAGTAGTATAGGAACAGGGGCGCGGACTGAAGCTTTCTTT
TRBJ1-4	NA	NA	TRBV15	CATSRPADNEKLFF	TGTGCCACCAGCAGACCAGCAGATAATGAAAAACTGTTTTTT
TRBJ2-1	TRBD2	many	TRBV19	CASSTPGGPANEQFF	TGTGCCAGTAGTACGCCGGGGGGGCCGGCCAATGAGCAGTTCTTC
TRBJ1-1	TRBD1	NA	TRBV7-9	CASSPPDRENTEAFF	TGTGCCAGCAGCCCCCCGGACAGGGAGAACACTGAAGCTTTCTTT
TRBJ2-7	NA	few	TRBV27	CASGLRGHEQYF	TGTGCCAGCGGGTTACGGGGCCACGAGCAGTACTTC
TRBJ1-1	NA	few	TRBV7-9	CASSPPGVGNTEAFF	TGTGCCAGCAGCCCACCGGGGGTCGGCAACACTGAAGCTTTCTTT
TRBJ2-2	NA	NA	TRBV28	CASSLSGRSGELFF	TGTGCCAGCAGTTTATCGGGAAGGTCCGGGGAGCTGTTTTTT
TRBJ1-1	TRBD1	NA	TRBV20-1	CSARDWWAGGENTEAFF	TGCAGTGCTAGAGATTGGTGGGCAGGGGGCGAAAACACTGAAGCTTTCTTT
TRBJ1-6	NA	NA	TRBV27	CASSLLGVEGAFRSPLHF	TGTGCCAGCAGTTTATTGGGGGTCGAAGGGGCATTTCGTTCACCCCTCCACTTT
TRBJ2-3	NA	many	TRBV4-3	CASSQARAPTDTQYF	TGCGCCAGCAGCCAAGCGCGCGCACCTACAGATACGCAGTATTTT
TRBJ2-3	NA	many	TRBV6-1	CASSVTSSTDTQYF	TGTGCCAGCAGTGTGACTAGTAGCACAGATACGCAGTATTTT
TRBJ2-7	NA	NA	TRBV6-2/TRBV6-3	CASSYRETPYEQYF	TGTGCCAGCAGTTACCGAGAGACGCCCTACGAGCAGTACTTC
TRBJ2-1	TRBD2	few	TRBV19	CASSIGLAGGHNEQFF	TGTGCCAGTAGTATCGGGCTAGCGGGAGGGCATAATGAGCAGTTCTTC
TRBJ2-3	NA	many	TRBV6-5	CASRAWEWDPDTQYF	TGTGCCAGCAGGGCTTGGGAGTGGGACCCAGATACGCAGTATTTT
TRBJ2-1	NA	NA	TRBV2	CASSEDSSSYNEQFF	TGTGCCAGCAGTGAGGACAGTAGCTCCTACAATGAGCAGTTCTTC
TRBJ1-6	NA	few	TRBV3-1	CASSDDSSYNSPLHF	TGTGCCAGCAGCGATGACAGCTCCTATAATTCACCCCTCCACTTT
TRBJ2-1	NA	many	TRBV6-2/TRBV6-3	CASSLEPGFYEQFF	TGTGCCAGCAGCCTTGAGCCGGGGTTCTATGAGCAGTTCTTC
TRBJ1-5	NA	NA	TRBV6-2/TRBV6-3	CASSYGFGQPQHF	TGTGCCAGCAGTTACGGGTTCGGCCAGCCCCAGCATTTT
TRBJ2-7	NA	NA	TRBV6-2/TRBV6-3	CAGSPTSNEQYF	TGTGCCGGCAGCCCGACTAGTAACGAGCAGTACTTC
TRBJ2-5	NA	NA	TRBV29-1	CSAEAGAEAPQYF	TGCAGCGCAGAAGCAGGGGCTGAAGCGCCCCAGTACTTC
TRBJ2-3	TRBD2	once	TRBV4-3	CASAGPAGGSGTDTQYF	TGCGCCAGTGCCGGACCAGCGGGGGGGTCAGGCACAGATACGCAGTATTTT
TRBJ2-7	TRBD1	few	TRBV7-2	CASSFAGTGTYEQYF	TGTGCCAGCAGCTTCGCCGGGACAGGGACCTACGAGCAGTACTTC
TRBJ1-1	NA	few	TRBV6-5	CASSLVGGSPEAFF	TGTGCCAGCAGTTTAGTGGGTGGGTCCCCTGAAGCTTTCTTT
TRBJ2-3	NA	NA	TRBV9	CASSVATADTQYF	TGTGCCAGCAGCGTAGCTACAGCAGATACGCAGTATTTT
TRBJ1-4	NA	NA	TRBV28	CAITGRYYEKLFF	TGTGCCATAACCGGACGGTATTATGAAAAACTGTTTTTT
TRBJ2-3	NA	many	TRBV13	CASSSGYQQQSLTQYF	TGTGCCAGCAGCTCAGGGTATCAGCAACAGTCTCTTACGCAGTATTTT
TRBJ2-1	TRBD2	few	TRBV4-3	CASSQDFLAGDSKFF	TGCGCCAGCAGCCAAGATTTCCTAGCGGGGGATAGTAAGTTCTTC
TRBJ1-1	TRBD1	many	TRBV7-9	CASSLPGQGPTEAFF	TGTGCCAGCAGCCTTCCAGGACAGGGGCCCACTGAAGCTTTCTTT
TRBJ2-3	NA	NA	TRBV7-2	CASSLGVTPLSTDTQYF	TGTGCCAGCAGCTTGGGGGTTACCCCATTGTCCACAGATACGCAGTATTTT
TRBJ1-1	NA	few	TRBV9	CASSNIASGQKNTEAFF	TGTGCCAGCAGCAATATCGCATCCGGACAGAAGAACACTGAAGCTTTCTTT
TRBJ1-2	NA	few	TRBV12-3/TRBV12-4	CASSLRVDYGYTF	TGTGCCAGCAGTTTGCGGGTAGACTATGGCTACACCTTC
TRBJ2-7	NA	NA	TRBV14	CASSQMGAGRSYEQYF	TGTGCCAGCAGCCAGATGGGAGCGGGTAGGTCCTACGAGCAGTACTTC
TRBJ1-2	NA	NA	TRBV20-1	CSARPRTANYGYTF	TGCAGTGCCAGACCCAGGACAGCTAACTATGGCTACACCTTC
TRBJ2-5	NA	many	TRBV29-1	CSVEDLFEEAQETQYF	TGCAGCGTTGAAGATCTATTTGAGGAAGCCCAAGAGACCCAGTACTTC
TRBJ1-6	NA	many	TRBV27	CASSSGVWNNSPLHF	TGTGCCAGCAGTTCAGGGGTTTGGAATAATTCACCCCTCCACTTT
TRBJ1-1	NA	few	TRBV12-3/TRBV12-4	CASSLAGGVGAFF	TGTGCCAGCAGTTTAGCGGGGGGCGTTGGCGCTTTCTTT
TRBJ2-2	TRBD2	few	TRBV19	CASSLAGGGDTGELFF	TGTGCCAGTAGTCTAGCGGGAGGTGGCGACACCGGGGAGCTGTTTTTT
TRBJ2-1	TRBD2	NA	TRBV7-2	CASSLVLAVGYEQFF	TGTGCCAGCAGCTTAGTACTAGCGGTGGGGTATGAGCAGTTCTTC
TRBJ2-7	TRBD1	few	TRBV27	CASSSQSRYGTGFPYEQYF	TGTGCCAGCAGTTCCCAGTCTAGGTACGGGACAGGGTTTCCTTACGAGCAGTACTTC
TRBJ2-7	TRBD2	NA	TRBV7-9	CASSHTLAGACEQYF	TGTGCCAGCAGTCACACACTAGCGGGGGCCTGCGAGCAGTACTTC
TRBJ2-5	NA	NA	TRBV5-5	CASSSLDYLGETQYF	TGTGCCAGCAGCTCTCTGGACTACTTGGGGGAGACCCAGTACTTC
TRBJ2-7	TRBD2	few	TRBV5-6	CASSLWGGNEQYF	TGTGCCAGCAGCCTCTGGGGGGGGAACGAGCAGTACTTC
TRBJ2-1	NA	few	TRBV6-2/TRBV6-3	CASSLQETRDEQFF	TGTGCCAGCAGCCTACAAGAAACTCGCGATGAGCAGTTCTTC
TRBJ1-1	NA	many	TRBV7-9	CASSSGGRRVLKTEAFF	TGTGCCAGCAGCTCCGGGGGCCGCAGGGTGTTGAAAACTGAAGCTTTCTTT
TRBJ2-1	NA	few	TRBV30	CATPGHIYNEQFF	TGTGCTACCCCGGGACACATCTACAATGAGCAGTTCTTC
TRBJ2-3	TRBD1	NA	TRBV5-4	CASRGPGQDTDTQYF	TGTGCCAGCAGGGGGCCGGGACAGGACACAGATACGCAGTATTTT
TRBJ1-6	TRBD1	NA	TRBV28	CASSTHAGGQLNNSPLHF	TGTGCCAGCAGTACTCACGCGGGGGGACAGCTAAATAATTCACCCCTCCACTTT
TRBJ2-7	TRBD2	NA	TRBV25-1	CAHSGLALCEQYF	TGTGCCCACTCGGGACTAGCTCTCTGCGAGCAGTACTTC
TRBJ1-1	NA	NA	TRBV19	CASSIDSSTGQAAFF	TGTGCCAGTAGTATAGATTCTTCGACCGGCCAGGCAGCTTTCTTT
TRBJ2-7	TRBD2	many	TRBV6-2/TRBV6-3	CASSYVGSGYYEQYF	TGTGCCAGCAGTTACGTGGGTAGCGGGTACTACGAGCAGTACTTC
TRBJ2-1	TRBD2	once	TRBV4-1	CASSPQMASGREEQFF	TGCGCCAGCAGCCCCCAAATGGCTAGCGGGAGGGAGGAGCAGTTCTTC
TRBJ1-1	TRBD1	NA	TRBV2	CASRSSAGQVVNTEAFF	TGTGCCAGCAGATCTTCTGCCGGACAGGTTGTGAACACTGAAGCTTTCTTT
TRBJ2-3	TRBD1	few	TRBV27	CASSGQANTQYF	TGTGCCAGCAGTGGACAGGCAAATACGCAGTATTTT
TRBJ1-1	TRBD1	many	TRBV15	CATSIRGQQNTEAFF	TGTGCCACCAGCATTAGGGGACAGCAGAACACTGAAGCTTTCTTT
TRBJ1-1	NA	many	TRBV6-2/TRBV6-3	CASSYSNVEAFF	TGTGCCAGCAGTTACTCGAATGTTGAAGCTTTCTTT
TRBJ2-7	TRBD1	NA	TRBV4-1	CASSQVWGQGSHYEQYF	TGCGCCAGCAGCCAAGTGTGGGGACAGGGATCTCACTACGAGCAGTACTTC
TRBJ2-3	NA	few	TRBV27	CASSEMGRTDTQYF	TGTGCCAGCAGTGAGATGGGACGCACAGATACGCAGTATTTT